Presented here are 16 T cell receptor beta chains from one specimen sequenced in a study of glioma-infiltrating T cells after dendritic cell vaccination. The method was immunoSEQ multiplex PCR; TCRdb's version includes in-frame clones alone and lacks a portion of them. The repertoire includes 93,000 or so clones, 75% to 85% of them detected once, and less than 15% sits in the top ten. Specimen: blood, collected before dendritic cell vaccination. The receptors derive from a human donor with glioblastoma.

The CDR3 DNA reads TGTGCCAGCAGTTACGGGGAGGGGAACACTGAAGCTTTCTTT. Its translation is CASSYGEGNTEAFF. This chain uses TRBV6-5 with TRBJ1-1; D is undetermined. The length of the CDR3 is 14 residues. Trimming shortened V by 2 bases and J by 1 base, and 8 bases separated the two germline ends. CDR1 and CDR2 (germline): MNHEY, SVGAGI.

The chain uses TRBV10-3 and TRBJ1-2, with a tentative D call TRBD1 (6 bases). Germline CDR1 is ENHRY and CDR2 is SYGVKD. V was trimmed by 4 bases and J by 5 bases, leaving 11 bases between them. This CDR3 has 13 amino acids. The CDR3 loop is CAISVDRIYGYTF. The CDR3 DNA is TGTGCCATCAGTGTCGACAGGATTTATGGCTACACCTTC.

The CDR3 DNA reads TGCGCCAGCAGTACAGACAACACAGATACGCAGTATTTT. Translating gives CASSTDNTDTQYF. The chain combines TRBV10-1 with TRBJ2-3; D unresolved. Germline V gene data show CDR1 as WNHNN and CDR2 as SYGVQD (reference sequence). The CDR3 spans 13 residues. V gave up 5 bases and J gave up 2 bases, with 8 bases separating them.

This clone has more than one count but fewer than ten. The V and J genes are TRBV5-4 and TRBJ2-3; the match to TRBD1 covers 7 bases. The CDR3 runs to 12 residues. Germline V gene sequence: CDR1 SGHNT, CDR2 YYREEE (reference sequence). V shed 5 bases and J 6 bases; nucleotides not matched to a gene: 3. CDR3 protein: CASRGRGDTQYF. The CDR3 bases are TGTGCCAGCAGGGGCAGGGGGGATACGCAGTATTTT.

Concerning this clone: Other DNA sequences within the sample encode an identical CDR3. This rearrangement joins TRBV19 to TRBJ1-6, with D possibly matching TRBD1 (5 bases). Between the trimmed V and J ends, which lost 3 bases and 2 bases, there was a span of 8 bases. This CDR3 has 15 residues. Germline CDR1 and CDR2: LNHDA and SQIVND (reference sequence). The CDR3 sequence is CASSIGGTYNSPLHF. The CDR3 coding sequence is TGTGCCAGTAGTATTGGGGGGACCTATAATTCACCCCTCCACTTT.

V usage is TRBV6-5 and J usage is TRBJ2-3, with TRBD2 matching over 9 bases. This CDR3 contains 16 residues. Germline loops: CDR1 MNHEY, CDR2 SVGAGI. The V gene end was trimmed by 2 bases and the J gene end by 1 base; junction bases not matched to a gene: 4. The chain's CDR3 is CASSYGVAGGTDTQYF. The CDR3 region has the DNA TGTGCCAGCAGTTACGGGGTAGCGGGGGGCACAGATACGCAGTATTTT.

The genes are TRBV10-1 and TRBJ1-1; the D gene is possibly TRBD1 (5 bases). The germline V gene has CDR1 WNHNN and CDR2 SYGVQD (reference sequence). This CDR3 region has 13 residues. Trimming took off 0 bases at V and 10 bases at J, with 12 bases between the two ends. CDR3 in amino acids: CASSESGGLGAFF. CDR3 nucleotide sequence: TGCGCCAGCAGTGAGTCCGGGGGATTGGGAGCTTTCTTT.

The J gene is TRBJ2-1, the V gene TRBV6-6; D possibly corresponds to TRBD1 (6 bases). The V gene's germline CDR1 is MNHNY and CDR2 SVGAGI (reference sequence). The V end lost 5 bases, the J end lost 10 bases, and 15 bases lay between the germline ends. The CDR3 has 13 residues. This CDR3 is CASSPTGYGEQFF. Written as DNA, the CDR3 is TGTGCCAGCAGTCCTACAGGGTATGGCGAGCAGTTCTTC.

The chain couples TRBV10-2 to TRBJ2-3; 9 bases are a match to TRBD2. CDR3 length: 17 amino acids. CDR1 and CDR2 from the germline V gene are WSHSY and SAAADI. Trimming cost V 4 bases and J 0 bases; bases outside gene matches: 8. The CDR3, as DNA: TGCGCCAGCAGTGGGGCCATAGCGGGGGCAAGCACAGATACGCAGTATTTT. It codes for CASSGAIAGASTDTQYF.

The CDR3 reads CASSKNHRNLNTGELFF. The CDR3 DNA is TGCGCCAGCAGTAAAAACCACAGAAACCTGAACACCGGGGAGCTGTTTTTT. V usage is TRBV23-1 and J usage is TRBJ2-2; no clear D gene. TRBV23-1 is an ORF, with its function uncertain. The CDR3 runs 17 residues. V lost 5 bases and J lost 1, with 17 bases in between.

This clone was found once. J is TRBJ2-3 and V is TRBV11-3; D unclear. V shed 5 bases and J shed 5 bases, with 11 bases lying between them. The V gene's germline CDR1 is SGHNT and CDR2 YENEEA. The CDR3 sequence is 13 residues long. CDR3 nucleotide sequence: TGTGCCAGCAGCCCCCGTCCGGGAGATACGCAGTATTTT. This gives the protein CASSPRPGDTQYF. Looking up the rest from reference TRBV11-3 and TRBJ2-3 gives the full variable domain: EAGVVQSPRYKIIEKKQPVAFWCNPISGHNTLYWYLQNLGQGPELLIRYENEEAVDDSQLPKDRFSAERLKGVDSTLKIQPAELGDSAVYLCASSPRPGDTQYFGPGTRLTVL.

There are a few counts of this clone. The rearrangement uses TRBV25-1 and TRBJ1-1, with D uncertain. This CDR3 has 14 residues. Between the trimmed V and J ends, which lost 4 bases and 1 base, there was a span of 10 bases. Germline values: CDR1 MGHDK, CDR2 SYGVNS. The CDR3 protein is CASSGVGRNTEAFF. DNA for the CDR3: TGTGCCAGCAGTGGAGTGGGGAGGAACACTGAAGCTTTCTTT. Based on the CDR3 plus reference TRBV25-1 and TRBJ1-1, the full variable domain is EADIYQTPRYLVIGTGKKITLECSQTMGHDKMYWYQQDPGMELHLIHYSYGVNSTEKGDLSSESTVSRIRTEHFPLTLESARPSHTSQYLCASSGVGRNTEAFFGQGTRLTVV.

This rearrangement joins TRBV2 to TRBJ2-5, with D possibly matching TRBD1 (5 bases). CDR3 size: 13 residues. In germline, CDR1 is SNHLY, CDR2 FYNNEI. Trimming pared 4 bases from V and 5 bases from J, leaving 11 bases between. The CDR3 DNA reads TGTGCCAGCAGTGTTGGGAACAGGGAGACCCAGTACTTC. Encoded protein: CASSVGNRETQYF. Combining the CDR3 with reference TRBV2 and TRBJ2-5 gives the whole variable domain EPEVTQTPSHQVTQMGQEVILRCVPISNHLYFYWYRQILGQKVEFLVSFYNNEISEKSEIFDDQFSVERPDGSNFTLKIRSTKLEDSAMYFCASSVGNRETQYFGPGTRLLVL.

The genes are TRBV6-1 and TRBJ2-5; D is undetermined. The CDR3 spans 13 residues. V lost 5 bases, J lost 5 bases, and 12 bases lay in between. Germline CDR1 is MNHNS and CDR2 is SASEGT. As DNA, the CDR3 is TGTGCCAGCAGTCCCCGACTTGAGGAGACCCAGTACTTC. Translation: CASSPRLEETQYF.

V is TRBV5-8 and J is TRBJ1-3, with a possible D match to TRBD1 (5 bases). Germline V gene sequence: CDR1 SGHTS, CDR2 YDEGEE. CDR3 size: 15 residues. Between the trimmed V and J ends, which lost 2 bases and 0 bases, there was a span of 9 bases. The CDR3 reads CASSFGGFSGNTIYF. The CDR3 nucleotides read TGTGCCAGCAGCTTCGGGGGTTTCTCTGGAAACACCATATATTTT.

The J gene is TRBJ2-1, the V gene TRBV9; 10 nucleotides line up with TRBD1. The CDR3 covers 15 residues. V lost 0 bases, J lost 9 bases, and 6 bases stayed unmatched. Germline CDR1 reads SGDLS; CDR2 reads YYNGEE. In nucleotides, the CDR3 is TGTGCCAGCAGCGTAGCCGGGACAGGGGATGTTGAGCAGTTCTTC. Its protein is CASSVAGTGDVEQFF.